Listed below are T cell receptor beta chains from one sample, sequenced in a study of blood T cell repertoires in COVID-19. Libraries were prepared by immunoSEQ multiplex PCR; TCRdb keeps only in-frame clonotypes and omits some of them. Of a few hundred thousand clones in the sample, roughly 86% are singletons; the top ten hold around 10%. The sequencing input was peripheral blood. These receptors came from a man between 35 and 55 years old who had recovered from COVID-19. Both conserved end residues are part of each CDR3. The order of the fields is V gene, J gene, clone size, D gene, CDR3 protein, CDR3 DNA. D genes are given only for firm matches. Expanded clones get a size class; other rows say once, few or many, or leave the size out.

TRBV9,TRBJ1-5,-,-,CASSVVGSGQPQHF,TGTGCCAGCAGCGTAGTAGGGTCGGGGCAGCCCCAGCATTTT
TRBV11-2,TRBJ2-7,-,-,CASSSGGTSTYEQYF,TGTGCCAGCAGCTCAGGGGGGACAAGTACCTACGAGCAGTACTTC
TRBV18,TRBJ1-2,-,TRBD1,CASSPGTANYGYTF,TGTGCCAGCTCACCAGGGACAGCGAACTATGGCTACACCTTC
TRBV28,TRBJ2-7,-,TRBD1,CASREDRAPYEQYF,TGTGCCAGCAGAGAGGACAGGGCCCCCTACGAGCAGTACTTC
TRBV7-9,TRBJ1-2,-,TRBD1,CASSLAVQGPEGYTF,TGTGCCAGCAGCTTAGCCGTACAGGGGCCGGAAGGCTACACCTTC
TRBV5-4,TRBJ2-1,-,TRBD2,CASSSGTSGGAYNEQFF,TGTGCCAGCAGCTCCGGGACTAGCGGGGGGGCCTACAATGAGCAGTTCTTC
TRBV6-2/TRBV6-3,TRBJ2-3,-,TRBD2,CASSYLAGGPVQDTQYF,TGTGCCAGCAGTTACCTAGCGGGGGGGCCTGTCCAAGATACGCAGTATTTT
TRBV11-3,TRBJ1-1,-,TRBD1,CASSGGQGNTEAFF,TGTGCCAGCAGCGGAGGACAGGGGAACACTGAAGCTTTCTTT
TRBV30,TRBJ2-2,-,TRBD1,CAWTLGGQGGLRELFF,TGTGCCTGGACCCTCGGAGGACAGGGAGGTCTGCGGGAGCTGTTTTTT
TRBV5-8,TRBJ2-1,-,-,CASSLTGVPYNEQFF,TGTGCCAGCAGCTTGACTGGAGTTCCCTACAATGAGCAGTTCTTC
TRBV11-2,TRBJ2-5,once,-,CASSSPSVQYF,TGTGCCAGCAGCTCCCCGTCCGTCCAGTACTTC
TRBV3-1/TRBV3-2,TRBJ2-5,-,TRBD1,CASSKADRGCETQYF,TGTGCCAGCAGCAAAGCTGACAGGGGTTGTGAGACCCAGTACTTC
TRBV4-3,TRBJ1-2,-,TRBD1,CASSQDPGQGFYGYTF,TGCGCCAGCAGCCAAGATCCTGGACAGGGTTTTTATGGCTACACCTTC
TRBV7-9,TRBJ1-6,-,-,CASSSGLFKSYLPLHF,TGTGCCAGCAGCTCGGGACTCTTTAAATCTTATTTACCCCTCCACTTT
TRBV6-5,TRBJ2-2,-,TRBD2,CASSGLAGGPGELFF,TGTGCCAGCAGCGGACTAGCGGGGGGGCCCGGGGAGCTGTTTTTT
TRBV11-3,TRBJ2-1,-,TRBD2,CASSFGLAGENEQFF,TGTGCCAGCAGCTTCGGACTAGCGGGGGAAAATGAGCAGTTCTTC
TRBV7-9,TRBJ2-2,-,TRBD1,CASSYRDRHTGELFF,TGTGCCAGCAGCTACCGGGACAGACACACCGGGGAGCTGTTTTTT
TRBV2,TRBJ2-2,-,TRBD2,CASSKRLAAGELFF,TGTGCCAGCTCCAAGAGACTAGCGGCCGGGGAGCTGTTTTTT
TRBV7-9,TRBJ1-2,-,-,CASSREVILYGYTF,TGTGCCAGCAGCCGAGAGGTGATCCTATATGGCTACACCTTC
TRBV27,TRBJ2-2,-,-,CASVGPRPTGELFF,TGTGCCAGCGTGGGGCCTAGGCCCACCGGGGAGCTGTTTTTT
TRBV6-2/TRBV6-3,TRBJ1-6,once,TRBD1,CASSYQGAYSPLHF,TGTGCCAGCAGTTACCAGGGGGCGTATTCACCCCTCCACTTT
TRBV7-2,TRBJ1-1,-,-,CASSYRTGNTEAFF,TGTGCCAGCAGCTATAGAACAGGGAACACTGAAGCTTTCTTT
TRBV3-1/TRBV3-2,TRBJ2-2,-,-,CASSRIQVATGELFF,TGTGCCAGCAGCCGGATACAGGTAGCCACCGGGGAGCTGTTTTTT
TRBV7-2,TRBJ1-5,-,-,CASSLAPGQIQPQHF,TGTGCCAGCAGCTTAGCGCCCGGACAAATTCAGCCCCAGCATTTT
TRBV4-1,TRBJ2-1,-,TRBD1,CASSHTRGLGYNEQFF,TGCGCCAGCAGCCACACCAGGGGGCTTGGCTACAATGAGCAGTTCTTC
TRBV30,TRBJ1-6,-,-,CAWSTPGDSPLHF,TGTGCCTGGAGTACCCCGGGGGATTCACCCCTCCACTTT
TRBV5-1,TRBJ1-2,many,TRBD1,CASSGKRTGTVGYTF,TGCGCCAGCAGCGGAAAGCGGACAGGGACGGTTGGCTACACCTTC
TRBV19,TRBJ1-4,-,-,CASTPDSQLFF,TGTGCCAGTACCCCTGACAGTCAACTGTTTTTT
TRBV5-1,TRBJ1-4,-,TRBD1,CASNRGGSTNEKLFF,TGCGCCAGCAACAGGGGTGGATCGACTAATGAAAAACTGTTTTTT
TRBV18,TRBJ1-2,-,-,CASSRDSDYGYTF,TGTGCCAGCTCACGAGACAGTGACTATGGCTACACCTTC
TRBV2,TRBJ2-3,-,-,CASSEEGGGADTQYF,TGTGCCAGCAGTGAAGAGGGAGGGGGGGCAGATACGCAGTATTTT
TRBV30,TRBJ1-2,once,TRBD1,CAWSIGQGAGGYTF,TGTGCCTGGAGTATCGGACAGGGGGCAGGCGGCTACACCTTC
TRBV9,TRBJ1-6,-,TRBD1,CASSVKRDRGNSPLHF,TGTGCCAGCAGCGTCAAGCGGGACAGGGGCAATTCACCCCTCCACTTT
TRBV9,TRBJ1-2,once,-,CASSLGTGGGGYTF,TGTGCCAGCAGCCTCGGTACTGGGGGAGGTGGCTACACCTTC
TRBV9,TRBJ2-3,-,-,CASSSLGGTDTQYF,TGTGCCAGCAGCTCCCTAGGGGGCACAGATACGCAGTATTTT
TRBV6-6,TRBJ1-6,once,TRBD1,CASSLGTGLVQNSPLHF,TGTGCCAGCAGTCTCGGGACAGGGTTGGTTCAGAATTCACCCCTCCACTTT
TRBV11-3,TRBJ2-1,-,-,CASSLSRAVNEQFF,TGTGCCAGCAGCTTATCGCGGGCCGTCAATGAGCAGTTCTTC
TRBV19,TRBJ2-7,-,-,CASAPFGLNYEQYF,TGTGCCAGCGCACCTTTCGGACTAAACTACGAGCAGTACTTC
TRBV7-9,TRBJ1-1,-,-,CASSRAGAWAFF,TGTGCCAGCAGCCGGGCGGGAGCATGGGCTTTCTTT
TRBV5-6,TRBJ2-3,-,-,CASSFGPRTDTQYF,TGTGCCAGCAGCTTTGGGCCACGCACAGATACGCAGTATTTT
TRBV15,TRBJ2-1,-,-,CATRGVLTGWGSSYNEQFF,TGTGCCACCCGCGGGGTTTTAACAGGTTGGGGAAGCTCCTACAATGAGCAGTTCTTC
TRBV21-1,TRBJ1-5,-,-,CASSKEWYGNYQPQHF,TGTGCCAGCAGCAAAGAGTGGTACGGGAACTATCAGCCCCAGCATTTT
TRBV15,TRBJ1-3,-,-,CATSRDTGNGNTIYF,TGTGCCACCAGCAGAGATACAGGGAACGGAAACACCATATATTTT
TRBV19,TRBJ1-4,-,TRBD1,CASSMGLDGTGLFF,TGTGCCAGTAGTATGGGGCTAGATGGGACAGGGCTGTTTTTT
TRBV9,TRBJ2-7,-,-,CASSVSGGTYEQYF,TGTGCCAGCAGCGTGAGTGGCGGGACCTACGAGCAGTACTTC
TRBV7-8,TRBJ1-2,-,TRBD1,CASSGRDRPGYTF,TGTGCCAGCAGCGGGCGGGACAGACCGGGCTACACCTTC
TRBV7-8,TRBJ2-1,-,-,CASSLVPRGTEQFF,TGTGCCAGCAGCTTGGTCCCCCGGGGTACGGAGCAGTTCTTC
TRBV7-8,TRBJ2-7,once,-,CASSLPSLYEQYF,TGTGCCAGCAGCTTACCTAGTCTATACGAGCAGTACTTC
TRBV27,TRBJ2-1,-,TRBD2,CASSLFASGSLVNEQFF,TGTGCCAGCAGTTTATTTGCTAGCGGGAGTCTGGTCAATGAGCAGTTCTTC
TRBV7-6,TRBJ2-3,-,TRBD2,CASTIGPWTSSGDTQYF,TGTGCCAGCACCATCGGCCCCTGGACTAGCTCGGGAGATACGCAGTATTTT
TRBV7-9,TRBJ2-1,-,TRBD2,CASSLAGLAGVRYNEQFF,TGTGCCAGCAGCTTAGCGGGACTAGCGGGAGTTAGGTACAATGAGCAGTTCTTC
TRBV3-1/TRBV3-2,TRBJ2-1,-,TRBD2,CASSLAGGWLTTNEQFF,TGTGCCAGCAGCCTTGCGGGGGGGTGGTTGACAACCAATGAGCAGTTCTTC
TRBV21-1,TRBJ2-3,-,-,CASSRRRSSGSADTQYF,TGTGCCAGCAGCAGAAGGAGGTCTAGCGGGAGCGCAGATACGCAGTATTTT
TRBV9,TRBJ2-2,-,TRBD2,CASSVFPAGRNTGELFF,TGTGCCAGCAGCGTTTTTCCCGCCGGGAGGAATACCGGGGAGCTGTTTTTT
TRBV2,TRBJ2-7,-,TRBD1,CASRRQGGPYEQYF,TGTGCCAGCAGACGACAGGGGGGGCCATACGAGCAGTACTTC
TRBV19,TRBJ2-5,-,-,CASSIEGRKTQYF,TGTGCCAGTAGTATAGAAGGCAGGAAGACCCAGTACTTC
TRBV2,TRBJ2-2,-,TRBD1,CAITGGSGELFF,TGTGCCATCACAGGGGGATCCGGGGAGCTGTTTTTT